This T cell receptor (beta chain) comes out of a study of blood T cell repertoires in COVID-19. About the research overall: Collection of acute and convalescent COVID-19 samples took place in the United States, Italy and Spain.

The CDR3 is made up of 18 amino acids. Germline CDR1 and CDR2: MGHRA and YSYEKL. Losses at the gene ends were 5 bases for V and 12 bases for J; bases not matched to a gene: 22. The cohort comprised adults aged roughly 18 to 95 years residing in some 24 US areas. Participant-given clinical history determined each cohort assignment. As processed by the authors: It was from reference gene primer amplification that nucleated cell counts were estimated. Sequenced by immunoSEQ multiplex PCR; TCRdb stores in-frame clones only, minus some. The V and J calls and the clone size are those of that table, but D and trimming were determined from the DNA. In the table there are about 170,000 clones, 70% to 85% of which are singletons.

The TCR comes from a woman between 70 and 85 years old in a cohort exposed to, infected with or recovered from COVID-19 (not recorded which). Sequenced sample: PBMCs or T cells enriched from blood (not recorded which). V usage is TRBV4-1 and J usage is TRBJ2-1; TRBD1 matches 10 bases. For the CDR3, the DNA is TGCGCCAGCAGCGACCGGGACAGGGGTGAAGCGGCACCGGGAGGGCAGTTCTTC. This translates into CASSDRDRGEAAPGGQFF.